This T cell receptor beta chain was sequenced for a study of glioma-infiltrating T cells. The CDR3 length is 16 residues. CDR1 is DFQATT and CDR2 is SNEGSKA in the germline V gene (reference sequence). The J segment lost 6 bases and the V segment lost 2 bases, leaving 11 bases of the junction unmatched. Using RNA template, CDR3s of TCR alpha and beta were amplified with iRepertoire arm-PCR. Input was about 85-450 ng of tissue mRNA or PBMC total RNA. TCRdb reprocessed the multiplex PCR reads via MiXCR and lists one record per CDR3 protein. The data show 150,000 or so distinct CDR3 sequences, with around 40% seen just once and about a fifth held by the top ten.

The chain recombines TRBV20-1 with TRBJ2-1; 9 positions agree with TRBD2. The sample comprised glioma tissue, nonneoplastic brain tissue, or PBMCs (not recorded which). This clonotype was sampled from a human donor with low-grade glioma or glioblastoma, undergoing nonglioma brain surgery, or in good health (not recorded which). The DNA of the CDR3 is TGCAGTGCTAGATCCCCGACTAGCGGTCGATCCAATGAGCAGTTCTTC. It encodes CSARSPTSGRSNEQFF.